The rows below give T cell receptor beta chains drawn from one sample of a study of blood T cell repertoires in COVID-19. Sequencing used immunoSEQ multiplex PCR; TCRdb keeps in-frame clones, though not all of them. The table records some 130,000 clones, roughly 80% of them present only once. Input material: peripheral blood. The receptors stem from an elderly woman with acute or convalescent COVID-19. Each CDR3 is given with its conserved first and last residue. Each record gives: J gene, clone size, V gene, D gene, CDR3 protein, CDR3 DNA. A D gene is named only where the DNA matches it firmly. Some rows have no size entry. The others give once, few or many, or a class for an expanded clone.

>TRBJ1-6|.|TRBV19|.
CASSRRDSPLHF
TGTGCCAGTAGTCGGAGAGATTCACCCCTCCACTTT
>TRBJ2-7|.|TRBV7-2|TRBD2
CASSKRYTGGYEQYF
TGTGCCAGCAGCAAACGATATACCGGGGGGTACGAGCAGTACTTC
>TRBJ1-3|.|TRBV2|TRBD1
CASGTEGRNTIYF
TGTGCCAGTGGGACAGAAGGAAGAAACACCATATATTTT
>TRBJ1-1|.|TRBV10-2|.
CASSTGRTTEAFF
TGCGCCAGCAGTACAGGCAGAACCACTGAAGCTTTCTTT
>TRBJ1-2|.|TRBV7-7|.
CASSYSTHRVRTSNYGYTF
TGTGCTAGCAGCTATTCAACGCACAGGGTAAGGACTTCTAACTATGGCTACACCTTC
>TRBJ1-5|.|TRBV18|TRBD1
CASSRGPRQGDQPQHF
TGTGCCAGCTCACGGGGTCCGCGGCAGGGGGATCAGCCCCAGCATTTT
>TRBJ2-7|.|TRBV7-8|TRBD2
CASSSRGTRGAYEQYF
TGTGCCAGCAGCTCTCGGGGGACTAGGGGGGCCTACGAGCAGTACTTC
>TRBJ2-7|once|TRBV7-6|TRBD2
CASSRGAGGNYEQYF
TGTGCCAGCAGCCGGGGGGCGGGAGGTAACTACGAGCAGTACTTC
>TRBJ2-6|.|TRBV19|.
CASSIPGSNVLTF
TGTGCCAGTAGTATTCCCGGGAGCAACGTCCTGACTTTC
>TRBJ1-4|once|TRBV19|.
CASSTQTGSEKLFF
TGTGCCAGTAGTACCCAAACAGGGAGCGAAAAACTGTTTTTT
>TRBJ1-6|once|TRBV30|.
CAWSYPAYPGGSSPLHF
TGTGCCTGGAGTTATCCGGCCTATCCGGGAGGCTCGTCACCCCTCCACTTT
>TRBJ2-1|.|TRBV7-9|TRBD2
CASNPGLAGVEQFF
TGTGCCAGCAACCCGGGACTAGCGGGAGTTGAGCAGTTCTTC
>TRBJ1-1|many|TRBV20-1|.
CSASLRNTEAFF
TGCAGTGCTAGTCTCAGGAACACTGAAGCTTTCTTT
>TRBJ1-6|.|TRBV7-2|.
CASSPGVINSPLHF
TGTGCCAGCAGTCCAGGGGTGATCAATTCACCCCTCCACTTT
>TRBJ1-3|.|TRBV2|.
CASSPHGNTIYF
TGTGCCAGCAGTCCCCATGGAAACACCATATATTTT
>TRBJ1-2|.|TRBV4-1|.
CASSQGLNYGYTF
TGCGCCAGCAGCCAAGGCCTAAACTATGGCTACACCTTC
>TRBJ2-7|.|TRBV5-4|TRBD1
CASSFTGDGYEQYF
TGTGCCAGCAGCTTTACAGGGGACGGCTACGAGCAGTACTTC
>TRBJ2-1|.|TRBV6-6|.
CASSYLAGELNEQFF
TGTGCCAGCAGTTACTTGGCAGGGGAATTAAATGAGCAGTTCTTC
>TRBJ1-1|.|TRBV5-4|.
CASSLMGRGPAGTEAFF
TGTGCCAGCAGCTTGATGGGGCGGGGGCCGGCGGGCACTGAAGCTTTCTTT
>TRBJ2-1|.|TRBV18|.
CASSPLPAYNEQFF
TGTGCCAGCTCACCACTCCCCGCCTACAATGAGCAGTTCTTC
>TRBJ2-1|.|TRBV7-9|TRBD1
CASSPRGQAYNEQFF
TGTGCCAGCAGCCCTCGGGGACAGGCATACAATGAGCAGTTCTTC
>TRBJ2-6|.|TRBV7-2|TRBD1
CASSPRRTGWSGANVLTF
TGTGCCAGCAGCCCTCGAAGGACAGGGTGGTCTGGGGCCAACGTCCTGACTTTC
>TRBJ1-2|.|TRBV6-2/TRBV6-3|.
CASSYSHGGYGYTF
TGTGCCAGCAGTTATAGCCACGGGGGCTATGGCTACACCTTC
>TRBJ2-7|.|TRBV7-2|TRBD2
CASSLDTSGIYEQYF
TGTGCCAGCAGCTTAGACACTAGCGGGATCTACGAGCAGTACTTC
>TRBJ1-1|.|TRBV7-9|.
CASRFGDEAFF
TGTGCCAGCAGATTCGGAGATGAAGCTTTCTTT
>TRBJ1-2|.|TRBV30|.
CAWSYSTNYGYTF
TGTGCCTGGAGTTATTCTACTAACTATGGCTACACCTTC
>TRBJ2-2|once|TRBV15|.
CATSPSGPGETGGNTGELFF
TGTGCCACCAGTCCGAGTGGTCCTGGGGAGACAGGAGGGAACACCGGGGAGCTGTTTTTT